This is a list of T cell receptor beta chains from one sample in a study of human thymus T cells. Generated by immunoSEQ multiplex PCR, the TCRdb table keeps only in-frame clones and is missing some. The table shows over 35,000 clones, with approximately 95% occurring only once. Sequenced: blood. The origin of the receptors is a boy in the first two years of life with a congenital heart defect but otherwise immunologically healthy. The CDR3 runs from the conserved cysteine through the conserved F or W. A D gene is named only where the DNA matches it firmly. Only some rows state a clone size, as once, few, many or a class for expanded clones.

V gene,clone size,D gene,J gene,CDR3 DNA,CDR3 protein
TRBV9,.,.,TRBJ2-7,TGTGCCAGCAGCGCCTCACCTACAGTGCGCTCCTACGAGCAGTACTTC,CASSASPTVRSYEQYF
TRBV7-2,.,.,TRBJ2-7,TGTGCCAGCAGCCAGCTCCAGGGAACCTACGAGCAGTACTTC,CASSQLQGTYEQYF
TRBV19,.,.,TRBJ1-5,TGTGCCAGTAGTATGCGGCTAGATCAGCCCCAGCATTTT,CASSMRLDQPQHF
TRBV12-2,.,.,TRBJ2-3,TGTGCAAGTCGCACCCGACTAGCGGGGGGGCCAGATACGCAGTATTTT,CASRTRLAGGPDTQYF
TRBV4-1,.,.,TRBJ2-7,TGCGCCAGCAGCAGGGGGGGAGGCTACGAGCAGTACTTC,CASSRGGGYEQYF
TRBV4-3,.,.,TRBJ2-2,TGCGCCAGCAGCCAAGCGTATTCCACCGGGGAGCTGTTTTTT,CASSQAYSTGELFF
TRBV10-3,.,TRBD1,TRBJ2-1,TGTGCCATCAGCCGGGACAGTCCCTACAATGAGCAGTTCTTC,CAISRDSPYNEQFF
TRBV5-6,.,.,TRBJ1-2,TGTGCCAGCAGCTTGGGACAGAGCTATGGCTACACCTTC,CASSLGQSYGYTF
TRBV10-3,few,.,TRBJ2-7,TGTGCCATCTCGCGGGAAACGGGGGAGGAGCAGTACTTC,CAISRETGEEQYF
TRBV5-6,.,.,TRBJ2-5,TGTGCCAGCAGCTTGGCCAACCCCGGGGGTGAGACCCAGTACTTC,CASSLANPGGETQYF
TRBV4-3,.,.,TRBJ2-5,TGCGCCAGCAGCCAAGAACCAGATTCAGAGACCCAGTACTTC,CASSQEPDSETQYF
TRBV5-1,.,TRBD2,TRBJ2-5,TGCGCCAGCAGCTTGGGACTAGCTCGAGAGACCCAGTACTTC,CASSLGLARETQYF
TRBV9,once,TRBD2,TRBJ2-7,TGTGCCAGCAGCGTAGGGACTAGTTCCTCCTACGAGCAGTACTTC,CASSVGTSSSYEQYF
TRBV5-1,.,.,TRBJ2-7,TGCGCCAGCAGCTGGACTCCCTCCTACGAGCAGTACTTC,CASSWTPSYEQYF
TRBV5-1,.,.,TRBJ2-1,TGCGCCAGCAGCTTGCTCGGGGGCTCCTACAATGAGCAGTTCTTC,CASSLLGGSYNEQFF
TRBV19,.,.,TRBJ1-5,TGTGCCAGAGCTGGCAGCAATAGCAATCAGCCCCAGCATTTT,CARAGSNSNQPQHF
TRBV2,.,TRBD2,TRBJ2-1,TGTGCCAGCAGCGAAACTAGCGGGGGGTTTTCCTACAATGAGCAGTTCTTC,CASSETSGGFSYNEQFF
TRBV6-5,.,.,TRBJ2-7,TGTGCCAGCAGTTACGCTTGGACACCTACTTCCGAGCAGTACTTC,CASSYAWTPTSEQYF
TRBV2,once,TRBD2,TRBJ2-2,TGTGCCAGCAGTTTTAGCGGGGGGGCCGGGGAGCTGTTTTTT,CASSFSGGAGELFF
TRBV10-2,.,.,TRBJ1-2,TGCGCCAGCAGTGACGTTTGGGTTTCTCTTGGCTACACCTTC,CASSDVWVSLGYTF
TRBV10-3,.,TRBD1,TRBJ2-7,TGTGCCATGGCCGGACAGGGTAGCCTCGAGCAGTACTTC,CAMAGQGSLEQYF
TRBV7-2,.,TRBD1,TRBJ1-5,TGTGCCAGCAGCTTTGGGGGACAGGAGGTTCAGCCCCAGCATTTT,CASSFGGQEVQPQHF
TRBV9,.,TRBD2,TRBJ2-3,TGTGCCAGCAGCGTTACCCTAGCGGGGGGGCCAGGGGATACGCAGTATTTT,CASSVTLAGGPGDTQYF
TRBV30,.,TRBD1,TRBJ1-5,TGTGCCTGGAGAGCCTCGGGACAGGGAACGGGTCAGCCCCAGCATTTT,CAWRASGQGTGQPQHF
TRBV5-1,.,.,TRBJ1-1,TGCGCCAGCAGCTTACTGGGGAACACTGAAGCTTTCTTT,CASSLLGNTEAFF
TRBV6-5,.,.,TRBJ2-3,TGTGCCAGTCGGGACACCACAGATACGCAGTATTTT,CASRDTTDTQYF
TRBV19,.,.,TRBJ2-7,TGTGCCAGTAGTAAGGTCGAGGCCGGGCAGTACTTC,CASSKVEAGQYF
TRBV30,.,.,TRBJ2-7,TGTGCCTGGAGTGTTGGGGACACCTACGAGCAGTACTTC,CAWSVGDTYEQYF
TRBV7-3,.,.,TRBJ2-2,TGTGCCAGCAGCTTGCACGGTAAAGGGAACACCGGGGAGCTGTTTTTT,CASSLHGKGNTGELFF
TRBV7-9,.,.,TRBJ2-7,TGTGCCAGCAGCTTAGCCAGGGATGCCGAGCAGTACTTC,CASSLARDAEQYF
TRBV28,.,.,TRBJ1-4,TGTGCCAGCACCAAGGGGGGGTTTAAGGAAAAACTGTTTTTT,CASTKGGFKEKLFF
TRBV11-3,.,.,TRBJ2-3,TGTGCCAGCAGCTTAGAGTCCCGGCGGCAGGGAGTCACAGATACGCAGTATTTT,CASSLESRRQGVTDTQYF
TRBV4-1,.,TRBD1,TRBJ2-3,TGCGCCAGCAGCCTGGGACAGGGCACAGATACGCAGTATTTT,CASSLGQGTDTQYF
TRBV7-3,once,.,TRBJ1-2,TGTGCCAGCAGCTTAGAGGGGAAGACCGGCTACACCTTC,CASSLEGKTGYTF
TRBV6-6,.,.,TRBJ1-4,TGTGCCAGCACAAATTGGGAGGGACGGATTAATGAAAAACTGTTTTTT,CASTNWEGRINEKLFF
TRBV15,.,TRBD2,TRBJ2-1,TGTGCCACCAGCAGAGAACGGCTAGCGGGGGGCCATGAGCAGTTCTTC,CATSRERLAGGHEQFF
TRBV9,.,TRBD2,TRBJ2-3,TGTGCCAGCAGCGCTACTGCTAGCGGGGGAAATACGCAGTATTTT,CASSATASGGNTQYF
TRBV7-2,.,.,TRBJ2-3,TGTGCCAGCAGCTTCGACGCGTTTGGCACAGATACGCAGTATTTT,CASSFDAFGTDTQYF
TRBV19,.,TRBD2,TRBJ2-3,TGTGCCAGTAGTATCCGACTAGCGACTACAGATACGCAGTATTTT,CASSIRLATTDTQYF
TRBV9,.,.,TRBJ2-6,TGTGCCAGCAGCGCAATCCTGGGGGCCAACGTCCTGACTTTC,CASSAILGANVLTF
TRBV10-3,.,TRBD1,TRBJ2-7,TGTGCCATCAGGGCAGGGGGCTACGAGCAGTACTTC,CAIRAGGYEQYF